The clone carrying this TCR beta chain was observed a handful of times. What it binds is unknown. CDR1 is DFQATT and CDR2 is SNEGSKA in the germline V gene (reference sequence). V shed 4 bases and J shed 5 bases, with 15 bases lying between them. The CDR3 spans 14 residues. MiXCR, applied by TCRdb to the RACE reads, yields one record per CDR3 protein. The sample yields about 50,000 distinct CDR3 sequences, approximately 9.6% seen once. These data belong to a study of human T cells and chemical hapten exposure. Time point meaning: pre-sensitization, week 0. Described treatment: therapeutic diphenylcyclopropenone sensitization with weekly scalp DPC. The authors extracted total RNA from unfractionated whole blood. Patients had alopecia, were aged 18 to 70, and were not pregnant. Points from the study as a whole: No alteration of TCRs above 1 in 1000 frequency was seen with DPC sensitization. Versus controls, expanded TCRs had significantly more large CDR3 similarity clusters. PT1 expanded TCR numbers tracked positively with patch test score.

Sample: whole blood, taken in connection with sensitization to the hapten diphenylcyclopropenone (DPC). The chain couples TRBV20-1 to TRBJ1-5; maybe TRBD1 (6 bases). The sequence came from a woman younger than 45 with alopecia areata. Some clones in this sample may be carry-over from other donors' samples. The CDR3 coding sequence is TGCAGTGCTATGAACCTTGGGGGCCATCAGCCCCAGCATTTT. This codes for CSAMNLGGHQPQHF.